The next 27 T cell receptor beta chains were all read from a single sample in a study of T-cell memory formation after mild COVID-19. TCRdb redid the calling of the 5' RACE reads with MiXCR, one entry per CDR3 protein. Counted here are around 340,000 distinct CDR3 sequences, 21% occurring once; the ten biggest clones make up around 13%. Sequencing was carried out using PBMCs or a T cell subset sorted from them (not recorded which). The receptors come from an adult woman who had mild COVID-19 (a few samples of this study predate the infection). Cell type and time point are not known.

V and J are TRBV7-6 and TRBJ2-1, with D possibly called TRBD1 or TRBD2 (5 bases each). The CDR3 is 15 residues long. Germline V CDR1 and CDR2: SGHVS, FNYEAQ. The V end lost 1 base, the J end lost 8 bases, and 15 bases lay between the germline ends. The CDR3 reads CASSLVSGTHDEQFF. The CDR3 DNA sequence: TGTGCCAGCAGCTTAGTTTCCGGGACCCACGATGAGCAGTTCTTC.

A few counts support this clonotype. The J gene is TRBJ2-7, the V gene TRBV25-1; maybe TRBD1 (5 bases). Germline V lookup: CDR1 MGHDK, CDR2 SYGVNS. The CDR3 covers 14 residues. V lost 3 bases to trimming and J lost 3 bases, with 12 bases between them. The CDR3 region has the DNA TGTGCCAGCAGTGATACAGGCCGGAACTACGAGCAGTACTTC. Translating it yields CASSDTGRNYEQYF.

Only a few counts were recorded for this clonotype. The chain employs TRBV6-5 and TRBJ2-1; 9 bases are a match to TRBD2. The V gene's germline CDR1 is MNHEY and CDR2 SVGAGI. Unmatched junction bases numbered 3, after V lost 3 bases and J lost 6 bases. The CDR3 runs to 14 residues. CDR3: CASSYAGGINEQFF. CDR3 bases: TGTGCCAGCAGTTATGCGGGAGGGATCAATGAGCAGTTCTTC.

This clonotype was detected a few times. V usage is TRBV20-1 and J usage is TRBJ2-7, with 7 bases matching TRBD1. The CDR3 covers 15 residues. Germline V gene sequence: CDR1 DFQATT, CDR2 SNEGSKA (reference sequence). After removal of 0 bases from V and 3 bases from J, the junction contained 8 bases not matched to a gene. The CDR3 region has the DNA TGCAGTGCTAGAGATCAGGGGGTGGTTCTCTACGAGCAGTACTTC. Translated: CSARDQGVVLYEQYF.

This clonotype was picked up a small number of times. The chain employs TRBV29-1 and TRBJ2-5; the D call may be TRBD1 or TRBD2 (5 bases each). CDR3 size: 18 residues. Germline CDR1 and CDR2: SQVTM and ANQGSEA. V lost 4 bases and J lost 0, with 24 bases in between. The CDR3 reads CSVVGIAGGQAYQETQYF. The CDR3 bases are TGCAGCGTTGTGGGGATTGCCGGAGGACAAGCGTACCAAGAGACCCAGTACTTC.

This rearrangement joins TRBV5-6 to TRBJ1-5; TRBD1 matches at 7 bases. The V gene's germline CDR1 is SGHDT and CDR2 YYEEEE. The CDR3 consists of 16 residues. V trimming: 5 bases; J trimming: 6 bases; junction bases outside the gene matches: 14. The CDR3 reads CASSTGGGPFSQPQHF. The CDR3 nucleotides are TGTGCCAGCAGTACAGGAGGGGGCCCCTTTTCTCAGCCCCAGCATTTT.

This clonotype showed up just a few times. V usage is TRBV5-5 and J usage is TRBJ1-5, with D possibly matching TRBD1 (6 bases). Trimming shortened V by 0 bases and J by 6 bases, and 13 bases separated the two germline ends. CDR1 and CDR2 from the germline V gene are SGHKS and YYEKEE (reference sequence). This CDR3 comprises 15 residues. The CDR3 protein is CASSLETGWSQPQHF. CDR3 nucleotides: TGTGCCAGCAGCTTGGAGACAGGATGGAGTCAGCCCCAGCATTTT.

The chain combines TRBV4-1 with TRBJ2-7; 9 nucleotides match TRBD2. J lost 8 bases, V lost 5 bases, and 13 bases had no gene match. The CDR3 is made up of 15 amino acids. From germline, CDR1 is MGHRA and CDR2 YSYEKL. The CDR3 coding sequence is TGCGCCAGCAGCTACCCCGGGACTAGCAGAAATAAGCAGTACTTC. Translation gives CASSYPGTSRNKQYF.

The rearrangement links TRBV11-2 to TRBJ2-5, with TRBD2 identical over 14 bases. Unmatched junction bases numbered 3, after V lost 4 bases and J lost 2 bases. This CDR3 has 16 residues. Per the germline V gene, CDR1 is SGHAT and CDR2 is FQNNGV. The CDR3 sequence: CASSSGLAGGQETQYF. CDR3 coding DNA: TGTGCCAGCAGCTCCGGACTAGCGGGGGGTCAAGAGACCCAGTACTTC. The full variable domain, in which reference TRBV11-2 and TRBJ2-5 provide the parts outside the CDR3, is EAGVAQSPRYKIIEKRQSVAFWCNPISGHATLYWYQQILGQGPKLLIQFQNNGVVDDSQLPKDRFSAERLKGVDSTLKIQPAKLEDSAVYLCASSSGLAGGQETQYFGPGTRLLVL.

The rearrangement joins TRBV7-9 to TRBJ2-3; 10 nucleotides agree with TRBD2. The CDR3 runs 20 residues. Germline V gene sequence: CDR1 SEHNR, CDR2 FQNEAQ (reference sequence). After removal of 2 bases from V and 0 bases from J, the junction contained 14 bases not matched to a gene. The CDR3 DNA reads TGTGCCAGCAGCTTATTAGCAGGGCGCCTAGCGGGAGTTAGCACAGATACGCAGTATTTT. Its translation is CASSLLAGRLAGVSTDTQYF.

V gene TRBV10-3 combines with J gene TRBJ2-3; no firm D call. CDR1 and CDR2 (germline): ENHRY, SYGVKD. Trimming left V 4 bases short and J 2 bases short, with 7 bases between. The length of the CDR3 is 13 residues. CDR3: CAISVGTTDTQYF. CDR3 in DNA: TGTGCCATCAGTGTAGGCACCACAGATACGCAGTATTTT.

This clonotype was seen a few times. The genes are TRBV7-2 and TRBJ1-3; tentatively, D is TRBD1 (5 bases). Germline values: CDR1 SGHTA, CDR2 FQGNSA. The CDR3 loop spans 17 amino acids. Trimming stripped 1 base from V and 3 bases from J, with 16 bases between. CDR3 DNA sequence: TGTGCCAGCAGCTTAGGGCCGGGGAGGGGACTTGGAAACACCATATATTTT. This sequence encodes CASSLGPGRGLGNTIYF.

V and J are TRBV6-5 and TRBJ2-4; no clear D gene. Trimming pared 6 bases from V and 1 base from J, leaving 13 bases between. The CDR3 consists of 15 residues. Per the germline V gene, CDR1 is MNHEY and CDR2 is SVGAGI. In nucleotides, the CDR3 is TGTGCCAGCAGCCCGGATTCTGGGGCCAAAAACATTCAGTACTTC. It specifies CASSPDSGAKNIQYF.

This clonotype showed up just a few times. V is TRBV6-5 and J is TRBJ2-6; no clear D. Per germline, CDR1 MNHEY and CDR2 SVGAGI. The CDR3 extends over 12 amino acids. V shed 8 bases and J shed 3 bases, with 5 bases lying between them. The CDR3 reads CASWSGANVLTF. In nucleotides, the CDR3 is TGTGCCAGCTGGAGTGGGGCCAACGTCCTGACTTTC.

This clonotype was counted only a few times. This chain connects TRBV27 to TRBJ2-1; D might be TRBD1 (5 bases). Trimming took off 7 bases at V and 0 bases at J, with 13 bases between the two ends. Germline V lookup: CDR1 MNHEY, CDR2 SMNVEV (reference sequence). The CDR3 is made up of 15 amino acids. The DNA of the CDR3 is TGTGCCAGCACTTGGGGTCAGGGCTCCTACAATGAGCAGTTCTTC. Protein product: CASTWGQGSYNEQFF.

In its sample, this clonotype was seen a few times. The rearrangement links TRBV20-1 to TRBJ2-1; D unresolved. Trimming removed 6 bases from V and 4 bases from J, with 16 bases in between. CDR3 length: 14 amino acids. Looked up from germline, CDR1 is DFQATT and CDR2 is SNEGSKA (reference sequence). CDR3 sequence (DNA): TGCAGTGCCCCCCACCGGCTGTCATACAATGAGCAGTTCTTC. Encoded protein: CSAPHRLSYNEQFF.

This clonotype appeared a few times. This sequence joins TRBV18 and TRBJ1-5; 9 bases are shared with TRBD1. CDR1 KGHSH and CDR2 LQKENI come from the germline V gene. This CDR3 has 15 amino acids. Germline trimming cut 3 bases from V and 6 bases from J; bases unmatched to any gene: 6. The DNA of the CDR3 is TGTGCCAGCTCACCGGACAGGGGCACGGGTCAGCCCCAGCATTTT. Protein product: CASSPDRGTGQPQHF.

This clonotype was found many times. The chain recombines TRBV5-1 with TRBJ1-1, with TRBD1 identical over 7 bases. CDR3 length: 14 amino acids. V lost 0 bases, J lost 4 bases, and 3 bases stayed unmatched. CDR1 and CDR2 (germline): SGHRS, YFSETQ. The CDR3 is CASSLASGGTEAFF. CDR3 sequence (DNA): TGCGCCAGCAGCTTGGCCTCAGGGGGCACTGAAGCTTTCTTT.

The DNA for the CDR3 is TGCAGTGCTAGAGGGCTCTCTCAAGCCTACACCTTC. Its translation is CSARGLSQAYTF. V and J are TRBV20-1 and TRBJ1-2; D gene uncertain. V was shortened by 1 base and J by 10 bases, with 13 bases between the two germline ends. In germline, CDR1 is DFQATT, CDR2 SNEGSKA (reference sequence). CDR3 length: 12 amino acids.

The rearrangement links TRBV19 to TRBJ2-2; TRBD1 agrees at 8 bases. Germline V CDR1 and CDR2: LNHDA, SQIVND (reference sequence). V lost 3 bases and J lost 6; bases outside the gene matches: 3. The CDR3 is 14 amino acids. The CDR3 nucleotides read TGTGCCAGTAGTATCGGACAGGGTCCCGGGGAGCTGTTTTTT. Protein sequence: CASSIGQGPGELFF.

The CDR3 bases are TGTGCCAGCAGCTACGGGTCCCTTTCAAGAAACACCATATATTTT. Translation: CASSYGSLSRNTIYF. This chain uses TRBV3-1 with TRBJ1-3; no definite D call. V lost 5 bases, J lost 5 bases, and 16 bases lay in between. The germline gives CDR1 LGHDT, CDR2 YNNKEL (reference sequence). There are 15 residues in the CDR3.

The chain is built from TRBV4-1 and TRBJ1-2, with D possibly being TRBD1 (6 bases). V was cut by 5 bases and J by 0 bases, with 19 bases left in between. CDR3 length: 17 amino acids. CDR1 is MGHRA, CDR2 YSYEKL, per germline. CDR3 protein: CASSYSHRASPNYGYTF. CDR3 DNA sequence: TGCGCCAGCAGCTACAGCCACAGGGCGTCTCCTAACTATGGCTACACCTTC.

J is TRBJ2-3 and V is TRBV4-2, with 14 bases fitting TRBD2. Germline V CDR1 and CDR2: LGHNA, YNFKEQ. Losses at the gene ends were 3 bases for V and 6 bases for J; bases not matched to a gene: 8. The CDR3 is 17 residues long. This chain's CDR3 is CASSQDGLAGGVDTQYF. The CDR3 coding sequence is TGTGCCAGCAGCCAGGACGGACTAGCGGGAGGCGTGGATACGCAGTATTTT.

This clonotype was observed at least ten times. The chain employs TRBV4-3 and TRBJ2-1, with D perhaps matching TRBD1 (6 bases). CDR3 size: 15 residues. V shed 0 bases and J shed 3 bases, with 9 bases lying between them. Germline CDR1 LGHNA, CDR2 YSLEER. The CDR3 reads CASSQDLGHYNEQFF. Written as DNA, the CDR3 is TGCGCCAGCAGCCAAGACCTGGGACACTACAATGAGCAGTTCTTC.

The genes are TRBV12-3 or TRBV12-4 and TRBJ2-3, with D possibly TRBD1 on 6 matching bases. The CDR3 loop spans 14 amino acids. V lost 3 bases, J lost 4 bases, and 11 bases lay in between. CDR3 sequence reads: CASSLMGAADTQYF. The CDR3 bases are TGTGCCAGCAGTTTGATGGGGGCCGCAGATACGCAGTATTTT.

In this sample, this clonotype turned up a few times. The chain combines TRBV7-2 with TRBJ2-3; 11 nucleotides line up with TRBD2. CDR1 and CDR2 (germline): SGHTA, FQGNSA. CDR3 size: 17 residues. The J segment lost 2 bases and the V segment lost 1 base, leaving 5 bases of the junction unmatched. CDR3 region: CASSLGRLAGTTDTQYF. The CDR3 DNA reads TGTGCCAGCAGCTTAGGGAGACTAGCGGGGACCACAGATACGCAGTATTTT.

This clonotype occurred many times. CDR3 residues: CASSPLGTSRSYEQYF. For the CDR3, the DNA is TGTGCCAGCAGCCCACTCGGGACTAGCAGGTCCTACGAGCAGTACTTC. The chain has TRBV14 and TRBJ2-7; 9 bases are a match to TRBD2. J lost 1 base, V lost 4 bases, and 8 bases had no gene match. This CDR3 is 16 amino acids long. CDR1 and CDR2 (germline): SGHDN, FVKESK.